This T cell receptor beta chain is drawn from a study of T cell responses to AZD1222 COVID-19 vaccine. Findings and limits, study-wide: Clonal diversity was possibly underestimated, and the donors were mostly white British, with more females. Only a handful of individuals given AZD1222 were seropositive at baseline.

To note about this clone: Its cognate antigen is unknown.

Germline V CDR1 and CDR2: MDHEN, SYDVKM. The CDR3 extends over 15 amino acids. V lost 6 bases to trimming and J lost 1 base; unmatched junction nucleotides: 6. Sequencing used immunoSEQ multiplex PCR; TCRdb keeps in-frame clones, though not all of them. The profile shows 84,000 or so clones, under 95% of them singletons. The gene calls are TRBV28 and TRBJ2-5; 9 bases fit TRBD2. The origin of this receptor is an adult in good health. Sequenced material: peripheral blood, taken on day 0 of MenACWY control vaccination. CDR3 protein: CASSLPAGGQETQYF. DNA for the CDR3: TGTGCCAGCAGCCTCCCAGCGGGGGGCCAAGAGACCCAGTACTTC.